The source of this T cell receptor beta chain is a study of T cells after yellow fever vaccination. A word on this clonotype: As yet, its antigen is unknown.

The CDR3 has 14 amino acids. Per the germline V gene, CDR1 is SEHNR and CDR2 is FQNEAQ (reference sequence). Trimming shortened V by 2 bases and J by 9 bases, and 16 bases separated the two germline ends. General study points: High-abundance clonotypes from the bulk population could contaminate FACS-sorted repertoires.

A 5'RACE template-switching step, the method used to make TCR cDNA, added a universal primer site and UMIs. TCRdb itself ran the 5' RACE reads through MiXCR, one entry per CDR3 protein. The table shows roughly 150,000 distinct CDR3 sequences, with 5% to 7.5% occurring only once. The V and J genes are TRBV7-9 and TRBJ1-1; the D gene is possibly TRBD1 (5 bases). The sample consisted of CD4+ T cells sorted from PBMCs, taken 10 days after the yellow fever booster vaccination. This clonotype originated in a man in his thirties or forties who received the YFV17D yellow fever vaccine. CDR3 in DNA: TGTGCCAGCAGCTTAAACTCGAGGGACGCCCAAGCTTTCTTT. Its protein is CASSLNSRDAQAFF.